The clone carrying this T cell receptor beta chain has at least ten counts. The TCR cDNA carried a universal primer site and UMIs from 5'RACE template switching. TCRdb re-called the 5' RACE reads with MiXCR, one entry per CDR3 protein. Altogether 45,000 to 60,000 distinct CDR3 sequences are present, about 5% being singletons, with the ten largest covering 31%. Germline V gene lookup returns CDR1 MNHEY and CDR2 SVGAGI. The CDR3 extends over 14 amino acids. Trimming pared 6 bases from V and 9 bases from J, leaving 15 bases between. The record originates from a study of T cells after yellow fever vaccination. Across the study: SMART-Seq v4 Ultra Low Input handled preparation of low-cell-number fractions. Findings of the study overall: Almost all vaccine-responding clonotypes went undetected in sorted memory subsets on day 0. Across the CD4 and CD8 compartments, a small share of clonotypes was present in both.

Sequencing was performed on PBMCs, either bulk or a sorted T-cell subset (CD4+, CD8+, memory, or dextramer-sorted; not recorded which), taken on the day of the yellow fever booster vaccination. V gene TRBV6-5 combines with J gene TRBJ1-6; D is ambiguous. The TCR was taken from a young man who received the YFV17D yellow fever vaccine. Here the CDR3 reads CASSSSIDRSPLHF. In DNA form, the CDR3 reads TGTGCCAGCAGCTCCTCGATAGATCGTTCACCCCTCCACTTT.